This TCR beta chain was captured by sequencing in a study of blood T cell repertoires in COVID-19. The wider study: Spain, Italy and the United States supplied samples that represented acute and convalescent COVID-19.

Method: immunoSEQ multiplex PCR; TCRdb's copy keeps in-frame clones and lacks some. Of about 59,000 clones listed, 75% to 95% were seen once; the top ten hold roughly 9%. Germline loops: CDR1 MNHEY, CDR2 SVGEGT. The CDR3 loop spans 14 amino acids. Trimming took 5 bases from V and 4 from J, leaving 12 bases between them. The sequence was collected from a human donor in a cohort sampled during active COVID-19. Material for sequencing was peripheral blood. V usage is TRBV6-2 or TRBV6-3 and J usage is TRBJ1-5, with D possibly matching TRBD1 (6 bases). CDR3 sequence (DNA): TGTGCCAGCAGTCCAAGGGGGTCAAATCAGCCCCAGCATTTT. This encodes CASSPRGSNQPQHF.